This TCR beta chain stems from a study of cytomegalovirus exposure and HLA in healthy donors. The wider study: Unique TCRs numbering some 93 million, obtained from HLA-typed donors, made up an early data release.

Whole-study findings and limits: A later analysis linked some 18,000 TCR beta sequences to HLA alleles at 0.05 false discovery rate. In a later analysis, CMV-associated beta chains were mostly HLA-associated, it appeared. The listing of 150 to 200 TCR beta chains classed them as cytomegalovirus-associated.

Amplification used 60 Vbeta primers and 13 Jbeta primers. This table comes from immunoSEQ multiplex PCR, and its TCRdb copy is limited to in-frame clones, with some not included. The sample yields over 150,000 clones, 65% to 80% seen once. This clone has only a few counts. No antigen is known for it. Germline V gives CDR1 SGHTA, CDR2 FQGNSA. This CDR3 has 16 residues. With 5 bases clipped from V and 7 bases from J, the junction kept 8 bases outside the gene matches. The V call is TRBV7-2, the J call TRBJ2-1; 13 bases fit TRBD2. The sequencing sample was made of PBMCs. This clonotype originated in a woman aged 50 to 60 in good health and CMV-seropositive. CDR3 residues: CASSPRTSGSSNEQFF. In nucleotides, the CDR3 is TGTGCCAGCAGCCCGAGGACTAGCGGGAGCAGTAATGAGCAGTTCTTC.